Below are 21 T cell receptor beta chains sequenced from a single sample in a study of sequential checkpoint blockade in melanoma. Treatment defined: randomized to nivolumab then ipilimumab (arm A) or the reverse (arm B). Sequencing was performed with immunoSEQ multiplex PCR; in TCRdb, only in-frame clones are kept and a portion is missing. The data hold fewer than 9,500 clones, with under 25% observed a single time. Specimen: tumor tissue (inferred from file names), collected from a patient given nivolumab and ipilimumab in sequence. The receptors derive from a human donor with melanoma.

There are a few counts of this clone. The CDR3, as DNA: TGTGCCAGCAGTGCCCAGGGGGCGATATATGGCTACACCTTC. This gives the protein CASSAQGAIYGYTF. The gene calls are TRBV6-8 and TRBJ1-2; 8 bases are shared with TRBD1. Trimming removed 5 bases from V and 5 bases from J; junction bases left unmatched: 7. This CDR3 has 14 residues. Germline V lookup: CDR1 MNHGY, CDR2 SAAAGT.

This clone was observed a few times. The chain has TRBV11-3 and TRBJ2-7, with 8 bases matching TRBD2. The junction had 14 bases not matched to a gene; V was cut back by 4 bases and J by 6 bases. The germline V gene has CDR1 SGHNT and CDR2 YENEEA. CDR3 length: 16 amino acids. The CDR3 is CASSCTPRTSPREQYF. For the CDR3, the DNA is TGTGCCAGCAGCTGCACCCCCCGGACTAGCCCTCGCGAGCAGTACTTC.

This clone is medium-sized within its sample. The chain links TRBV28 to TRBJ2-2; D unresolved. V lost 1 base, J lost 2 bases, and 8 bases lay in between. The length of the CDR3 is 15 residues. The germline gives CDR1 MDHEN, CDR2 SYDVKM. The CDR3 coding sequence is TGTGCCAGCAGTTTATTTTCAGGAAACACCGGGGAGCTGTTTTTT. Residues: CASSLFSGNTGELFF.

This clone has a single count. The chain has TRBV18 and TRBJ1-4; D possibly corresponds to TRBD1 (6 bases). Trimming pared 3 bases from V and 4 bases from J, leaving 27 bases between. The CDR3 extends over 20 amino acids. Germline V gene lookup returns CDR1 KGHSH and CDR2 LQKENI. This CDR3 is CASSPGTSRTEQEGNEKLFF. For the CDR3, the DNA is TGTGCCAGCTCACCCGGAACTTCTCGGACAGAACAGGAGGGTAATGAAAAACTGTTTTTT.

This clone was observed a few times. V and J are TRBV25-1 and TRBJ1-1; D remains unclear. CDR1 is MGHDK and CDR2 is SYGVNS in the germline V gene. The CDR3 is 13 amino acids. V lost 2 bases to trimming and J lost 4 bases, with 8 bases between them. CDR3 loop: CASSEQIGTEAFF. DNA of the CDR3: TGTGCCAGCAGTGAACAGATTGGCACTGAAGCTTTCTTT.

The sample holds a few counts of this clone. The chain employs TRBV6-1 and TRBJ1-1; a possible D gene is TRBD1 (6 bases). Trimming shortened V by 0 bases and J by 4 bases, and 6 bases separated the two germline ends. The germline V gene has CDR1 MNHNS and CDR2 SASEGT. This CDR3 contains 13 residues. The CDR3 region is CASSEAGGTEAFF. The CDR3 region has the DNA TGTGCCAGCAGTGAAGCAGGGGGCACTGAAGCTTTCTTT.

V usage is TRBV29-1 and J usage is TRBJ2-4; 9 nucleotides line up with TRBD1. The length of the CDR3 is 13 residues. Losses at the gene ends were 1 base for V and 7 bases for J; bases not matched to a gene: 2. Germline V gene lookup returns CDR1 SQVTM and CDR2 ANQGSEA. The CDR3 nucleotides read TGCAGCGTTGAAGCCGGGACAGGGAACATTCAGTACTTC. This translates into CSVEAGTGNIQYF.

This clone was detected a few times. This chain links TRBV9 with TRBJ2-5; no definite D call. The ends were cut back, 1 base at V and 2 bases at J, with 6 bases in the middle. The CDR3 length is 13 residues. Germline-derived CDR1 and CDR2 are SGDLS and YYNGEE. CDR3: CASSVTFQETQYF. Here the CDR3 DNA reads TGTGCCAGCAGCGTAACCTTTCAAGAGACCCAGTACTTC.

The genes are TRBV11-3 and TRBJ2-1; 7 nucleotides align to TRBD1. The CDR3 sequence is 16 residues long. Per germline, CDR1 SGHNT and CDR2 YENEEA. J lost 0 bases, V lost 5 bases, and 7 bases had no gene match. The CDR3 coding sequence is TGTGCCAGCAGCCCTCCCGGGACAGACTCCTACAATGAGCAGTTCTTC. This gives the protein CASSPPGTDSYNEQFF.

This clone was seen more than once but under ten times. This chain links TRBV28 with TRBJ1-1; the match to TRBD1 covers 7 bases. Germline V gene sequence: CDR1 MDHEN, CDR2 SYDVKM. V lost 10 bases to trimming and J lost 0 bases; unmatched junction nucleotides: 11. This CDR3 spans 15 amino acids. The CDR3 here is CATEGQSYLNTEAFF. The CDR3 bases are TGTGCCACCGAGGGACAGTCATACCTGAACACTGAAGCTTTCTTT.

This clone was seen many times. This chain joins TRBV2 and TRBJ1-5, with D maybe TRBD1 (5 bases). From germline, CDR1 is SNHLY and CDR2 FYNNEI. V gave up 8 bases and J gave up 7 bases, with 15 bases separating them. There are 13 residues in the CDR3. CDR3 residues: CASCRGGGQPQHF. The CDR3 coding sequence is TGTGCCAGCTGCCGGGGGGGAGGCCAGCCCCAGCATTTT. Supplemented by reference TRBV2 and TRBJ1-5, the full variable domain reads EPEVTQTPSHQVTQMGQEVILRCVPISNHLYFYWYRQILGQKVEFLVSFYNNEISEKSEIFDDQFSVERPDGSNFTLKIRSTKLEDSAMYFCASCRGGGQPQHFGDGTRLSIL.

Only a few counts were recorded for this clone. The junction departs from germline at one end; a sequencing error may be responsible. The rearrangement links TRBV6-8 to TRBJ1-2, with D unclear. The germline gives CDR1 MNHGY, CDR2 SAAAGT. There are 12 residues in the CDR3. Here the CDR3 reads CASSDSGVNYTF. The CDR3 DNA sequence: TGTGCCAGCAGTGACTCCGGGGTCAACTACACCTTC.

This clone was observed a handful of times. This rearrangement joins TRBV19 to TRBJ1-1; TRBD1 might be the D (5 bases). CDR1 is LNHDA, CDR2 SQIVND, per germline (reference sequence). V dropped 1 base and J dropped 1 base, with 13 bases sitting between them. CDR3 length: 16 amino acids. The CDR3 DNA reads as TGTGCCAGTAGTATAGCCCCAAACACAGGGAACACTGAAGCTTTCTTT. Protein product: CASSIAPNTGNTEAFF.

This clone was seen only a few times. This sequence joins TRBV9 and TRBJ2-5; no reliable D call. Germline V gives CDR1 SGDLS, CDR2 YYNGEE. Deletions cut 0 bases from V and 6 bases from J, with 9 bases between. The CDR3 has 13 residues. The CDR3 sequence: CASSVGKGQTQYF. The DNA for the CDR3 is TGTGCCAGCAGCGTAGGAAAAGGGCAGACCCAGTACTTC.

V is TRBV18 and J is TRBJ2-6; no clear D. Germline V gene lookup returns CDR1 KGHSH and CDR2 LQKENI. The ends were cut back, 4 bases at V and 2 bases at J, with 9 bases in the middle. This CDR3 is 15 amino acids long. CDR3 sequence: CASSRVGTGANVLTF. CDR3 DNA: TGTGCCAGCTCACGTGTCGGAACTGGGGCCAACGTCCTGACTTTC.

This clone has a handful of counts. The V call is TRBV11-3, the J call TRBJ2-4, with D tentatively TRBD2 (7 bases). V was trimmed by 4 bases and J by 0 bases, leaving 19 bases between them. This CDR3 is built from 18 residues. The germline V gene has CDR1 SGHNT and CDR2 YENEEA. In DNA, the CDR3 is TGTGCCAGCAGCTCTGGACCCAATCGGGGGGCAGCCAAAAACATTCAGTACTTC. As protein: CASSSGPNRGAAKNIQYF.

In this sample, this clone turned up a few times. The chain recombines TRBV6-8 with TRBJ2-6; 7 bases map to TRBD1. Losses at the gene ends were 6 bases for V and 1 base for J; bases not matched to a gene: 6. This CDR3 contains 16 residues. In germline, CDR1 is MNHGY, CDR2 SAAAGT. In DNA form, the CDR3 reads TGTGCCAGCAGGAGGGGGCGCGAATCTGGGGCCAACGTCCTGACTTTC. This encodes CASRRGRESGANVLTF.

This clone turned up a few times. The CDR3 spells CASSLGGQGTNYGYTF. CDR3 DNA: TGTGCCAGCAGCTTAGGAGGTCAGGGGACGAACTATGGCTACACCTTC. V and J are TRBV11-3 and TRBJ1-2; D possibly corresponds to TRBD1 (6 bases). CDR3 length equals 16 residues. CDR1 and CDR2 from the germline V gene are SGHNT and YENEEA. The V gene lost 1 base and the J gene lost 2 bases, with 14 bases spanning the gap.

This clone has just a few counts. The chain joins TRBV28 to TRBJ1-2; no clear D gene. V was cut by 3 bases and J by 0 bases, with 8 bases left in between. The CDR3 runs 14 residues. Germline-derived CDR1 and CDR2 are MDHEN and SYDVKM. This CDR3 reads CASSFLPANYGYTF. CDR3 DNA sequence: TGTGCCAGCAGTTTCCTACCCGCTAACTATGGCTACACCTTC.

CDR3 sequence (DNA): TGTGCCAGCAGTTCGGCGACATTGCGGTCCCTAGCCAAAAACATTCAGTACTTC. Its translation is CASSSATLRSLAKNIQYF. The chain has TRBV28 and TRBJ2-4, with no clear D. This CDR3 is built from 18 residues. V lost 4 bases and J 0 bases, leaving 19 bases between the germline ends. Germline-derived CDR1 and CDR2 are MDHEN and SYDVKM.

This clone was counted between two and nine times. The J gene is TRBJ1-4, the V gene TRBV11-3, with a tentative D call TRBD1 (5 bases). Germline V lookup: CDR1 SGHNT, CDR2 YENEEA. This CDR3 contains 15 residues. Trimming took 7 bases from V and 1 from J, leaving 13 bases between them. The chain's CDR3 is CASNGAGGTNEKLFF. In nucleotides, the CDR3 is TGTGCCAGCAACGGGGCCGGTGGAACTAATGAAAAACTGTTTTTT.